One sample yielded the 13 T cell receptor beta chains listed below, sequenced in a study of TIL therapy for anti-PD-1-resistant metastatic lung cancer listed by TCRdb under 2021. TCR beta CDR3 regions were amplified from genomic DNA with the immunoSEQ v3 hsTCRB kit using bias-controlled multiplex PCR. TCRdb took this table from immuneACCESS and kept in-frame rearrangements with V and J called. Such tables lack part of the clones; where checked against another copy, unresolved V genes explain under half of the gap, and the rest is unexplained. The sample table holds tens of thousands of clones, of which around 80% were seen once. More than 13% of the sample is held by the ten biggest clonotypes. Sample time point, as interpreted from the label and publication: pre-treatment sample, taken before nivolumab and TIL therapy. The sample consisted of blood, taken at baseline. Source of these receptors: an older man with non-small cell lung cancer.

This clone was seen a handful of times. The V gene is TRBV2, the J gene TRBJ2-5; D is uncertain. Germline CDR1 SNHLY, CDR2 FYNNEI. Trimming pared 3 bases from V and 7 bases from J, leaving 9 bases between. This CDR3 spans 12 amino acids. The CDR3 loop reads CASSDRLGTQYF. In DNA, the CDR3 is TGTGCCAGCAGTGACAGGCTAGGGACCCAGTACTTC.

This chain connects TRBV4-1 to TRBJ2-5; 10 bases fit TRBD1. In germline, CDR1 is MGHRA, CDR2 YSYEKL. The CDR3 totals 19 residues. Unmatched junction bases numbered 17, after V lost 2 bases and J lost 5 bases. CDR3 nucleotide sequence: TGCGCCAGCAGCCAATATATCGGAGGGACAGGGGCGTCCAGGGAGACCCAGTACTTC. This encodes CASSQYIGGTGASRETQYF.

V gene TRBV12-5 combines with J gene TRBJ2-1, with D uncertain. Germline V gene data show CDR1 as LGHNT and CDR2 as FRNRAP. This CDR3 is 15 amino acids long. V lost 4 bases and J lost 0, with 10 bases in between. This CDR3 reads CASGSGQASYNEQFF. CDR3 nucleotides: TGTGCTAGTGGTTCCGGCCAAGCCTCCTACAATGAGCAGTTCTTC.

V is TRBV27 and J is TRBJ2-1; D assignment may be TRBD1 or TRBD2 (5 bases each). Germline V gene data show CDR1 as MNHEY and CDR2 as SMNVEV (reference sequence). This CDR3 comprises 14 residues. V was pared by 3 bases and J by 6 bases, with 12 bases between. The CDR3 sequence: CASSFVQGPNEQFF. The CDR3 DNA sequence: TGTGCCAGCAGTTTTGTCCAGGGACCCAATGAGCAGTTCTTC.

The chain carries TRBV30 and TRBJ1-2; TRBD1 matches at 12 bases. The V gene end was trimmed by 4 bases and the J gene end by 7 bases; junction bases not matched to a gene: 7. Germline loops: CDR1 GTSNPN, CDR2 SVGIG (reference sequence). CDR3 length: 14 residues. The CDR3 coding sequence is TGTGCCTGGACCCTGGGACAGGGGGCGCGTGGCTACACCTTC. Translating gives CAWTLGQGARGYTF.

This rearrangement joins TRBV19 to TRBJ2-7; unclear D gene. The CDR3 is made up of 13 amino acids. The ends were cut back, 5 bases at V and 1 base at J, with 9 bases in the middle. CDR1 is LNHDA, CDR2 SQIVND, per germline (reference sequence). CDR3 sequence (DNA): TGTGCCAGTAGTGTCGGGCCGTCCTACGAGCAGTACTTC. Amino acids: CASSVGPSYEQYF.

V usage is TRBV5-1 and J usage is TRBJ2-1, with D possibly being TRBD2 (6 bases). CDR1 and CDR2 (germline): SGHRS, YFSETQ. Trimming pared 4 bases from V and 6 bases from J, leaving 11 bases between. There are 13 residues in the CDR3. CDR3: CASSRDLPNEQFF. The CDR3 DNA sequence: TGCGCCAGCAGCAGGGACTTACCCAATGAGCAGTTCTTC.

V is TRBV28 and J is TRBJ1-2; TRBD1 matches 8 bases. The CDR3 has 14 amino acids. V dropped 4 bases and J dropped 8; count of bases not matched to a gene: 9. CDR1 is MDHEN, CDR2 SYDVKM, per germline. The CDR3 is CASSSSRQGQGYTF. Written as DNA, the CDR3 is TGTGCCAGCAGTTCGAGTCGACAGGGGCAAGGCTACACCTTC.

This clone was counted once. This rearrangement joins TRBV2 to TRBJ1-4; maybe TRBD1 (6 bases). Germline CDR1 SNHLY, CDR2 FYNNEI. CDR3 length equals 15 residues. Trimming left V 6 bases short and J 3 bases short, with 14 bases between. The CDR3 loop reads CASRLAGAPNEKLFF. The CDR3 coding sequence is TGTGCCAGCAGGCTTGCAGGGGCCCCTAATGAAAAACTGTTTTTT.

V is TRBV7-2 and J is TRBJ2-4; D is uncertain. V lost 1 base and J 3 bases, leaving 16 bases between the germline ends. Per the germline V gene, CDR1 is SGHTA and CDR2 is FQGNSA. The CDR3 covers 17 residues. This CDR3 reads CASSLEVATVVKNIQYF. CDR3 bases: TGTGCCAGCAGCTTAGAAGTAGCCACAGTCGTCAAAAACATTCAGTACTTC.

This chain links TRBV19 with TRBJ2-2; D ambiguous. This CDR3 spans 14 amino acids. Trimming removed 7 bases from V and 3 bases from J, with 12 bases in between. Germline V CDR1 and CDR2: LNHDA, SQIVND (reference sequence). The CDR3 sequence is CASKTVLDTGELFF. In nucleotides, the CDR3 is TGTGCCAGTAAAACGGTTTTGGACACCGGGGAGCTGTTTTTT.

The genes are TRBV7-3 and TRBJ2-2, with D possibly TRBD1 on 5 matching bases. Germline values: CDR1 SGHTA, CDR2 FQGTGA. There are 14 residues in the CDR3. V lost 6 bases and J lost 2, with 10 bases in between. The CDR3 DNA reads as TGTGCCAGCAGAAAGACAGCCAACACCGGGGAGCTGTTTTTT. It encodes CASRKTANTGELFF.

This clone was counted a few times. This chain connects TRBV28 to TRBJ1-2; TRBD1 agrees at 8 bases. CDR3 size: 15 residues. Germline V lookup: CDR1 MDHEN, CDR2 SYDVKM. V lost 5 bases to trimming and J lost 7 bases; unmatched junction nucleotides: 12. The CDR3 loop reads CASSLRDRGRAGYTF. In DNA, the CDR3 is TGTGCCAGCAGTCTCCGAGACAGGGGAAGGGCTGGCTACACCTTC.